This TCR beta chain came from a study of tumor-infiltrating lymphocytes in primary liver carcinoma. This clonotype came up many times. Its cognate antigen is unknown. With a constant-region primer, TCR beta cDNA was made from approximately 520 ng of total RNA. Modified slightly, ARM-PCR produced TCR beta libraries over three nested multiplex PCR rounds. Forward primers for TRBV1-TRBV30 and a C-beta reverse primer served the first two PCR rounds, at 10 cycles each. TCRdb fed the multiplex PCR reads into MiXCR, producing one record per CDR3 protein. Here the sample spans about 100,000 distinct CDR3 sequences, around two thirds being singletons. Co-extraction yielded RNA and DNA from around 20-30 mg of unsorted bulk tissue. Tumor regions sampled: superior, inferior, left, right poles, and centre. Without exception, tumor samples held over 75% viable tumor cells. V lost 6 bases to trimming and J lost 11 bases, with 14 bases between them. The CDR3 sequence is 12 residues long. Germline values: CDR1 MNHNY, CDR2 SVGAGI (reference sequence).

The study, taken as a whole, reports: Presence in all five tumor regions was observed for only about 8-24% of top clones.

The sequence derives from a woman aged 55-69 years with primary liver carcinoma and hepatitis B virus infection. Specimen: liver tumor tissue from sampling region 5. As for subset: tumor region T5, tumor centre. The chain recombines TRBV6-6 with TRBJ1-3, with D perhaps TRBD1 (6 bases). CDR3 DNA: TGTGCCAGCAGCCGTACAGGGACGGCCATATATTTT. As protein: CASSRTGTAIYF.